This T cell receptor beta chain was observed in a study of blood T cell repertoires in COVID-19. This clone was recorded once. This CDR3 spans 20 amino acids. Cohort assignment relied on participant-reported clinical history. TCRdb keeps only in-frame clones here, not all; method: immunoSEQ multiplex PCR. In the table there are about 300,000 clones, around 86% of which are singletons. Sequences were obtained from PBMCs or T cells enriched from blood (not recorded which). This TCR came from a man in his sixties who had recovered from COVID-19. The chain employs TRBV21-1 and TRBJ2-1; TRBD2 was called by the table and not checked on the DNA. TRBV21-1 is an annotated pseudogene. CDR3 amino acids: CASSKKLLRGLADFIDEQFF. The CDR3 nucleotides are TGTGCCAGCAGCAAAAAACTCCTACGGGGACTAGCGGATTTTATCGATGAGCAGTTCTTC.